This T cell receptor (beta chain) originates from a study of CD8 T cells in ankylosing spondylitis. The study, taken as a whole, reports: With a CD8+ phenotype, disease-linked clones were relatively rare in peripheral blood.

Via MiXCR, TCRdb re-called the 5' RACE reads, giving one row per CDR3 protein. The sample includes 300,000 to 350,000 distinct CDR3 sequences, 14% to 15% seen only once; the top ten take less than 1.1%. This clonotype was counted many times. Antigen specificity is unknown. The CDR3 has 14 residues. The J segment lost 9 bases and the V segment lost 3 bases, leaving 9 bases of the junction unmatched. The material sequenced was blood, either unsorted or a sorted T cell fraction (not recorded which). The source of this sequence is a male donor with ankylosing spondylitis or in good health (not recorded which). The gene calls are TRBV12-3 or TRBV12-4 and TRBJ2-3; 7 nucleotides match TRBD1. Here the CDR3 reads CASSFGDSRATQYF. CDR3 bases: TGTGCCAGCAGTTTTGGGGACAGCAGAGCCACGCAGTATTTT.